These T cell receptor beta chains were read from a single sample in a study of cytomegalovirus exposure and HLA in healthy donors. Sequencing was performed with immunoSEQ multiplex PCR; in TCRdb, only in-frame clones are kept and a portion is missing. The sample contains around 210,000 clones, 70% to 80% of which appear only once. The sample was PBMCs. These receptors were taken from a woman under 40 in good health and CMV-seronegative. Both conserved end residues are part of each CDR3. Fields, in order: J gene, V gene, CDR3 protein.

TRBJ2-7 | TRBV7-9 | CSSSTPLEEQYF
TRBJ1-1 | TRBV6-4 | CASSGGENTEAFF
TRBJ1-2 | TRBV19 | CASSPGQAYYGYTF
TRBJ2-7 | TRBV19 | CASKRTANSYEQYF
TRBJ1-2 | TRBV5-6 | CASSPGQIYGYTF
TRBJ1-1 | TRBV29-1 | CSGTVNTEAFF
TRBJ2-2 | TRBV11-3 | CASSLQEAGELFF
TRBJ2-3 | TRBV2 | CASRGGLAGGPNTDTQYF
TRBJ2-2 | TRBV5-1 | CASSLATSGHLGELFF
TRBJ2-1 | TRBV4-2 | CASSPSGRPSNEQFF
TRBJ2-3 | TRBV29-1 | CSVVSGSRADTQYF
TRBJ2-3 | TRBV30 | CAWSAGVPSGTDTQYF
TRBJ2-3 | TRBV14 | CASSPGPGTVKRDTQYF
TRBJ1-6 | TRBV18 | CASSPTDSRGSPLHF
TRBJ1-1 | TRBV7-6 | CASSLFVRGGTEAFF